This TCR beta chain appears in the sequencing data of a study of CD8+ T cells in alopecia areata. About the study: Each of the treated patients was given oral tofacitinib, 5 to 10 mg twice daily, for moderate-to-severe alopecia areata. Study-level findings and limits: One nonresponder makes the tie between baseline CD8+ expansion and response uncertain.

Investigators isolated RNA and reverse transcribed it into cDNA to act as the sequencing template. Generated by immunoSEQ multiplex PCR, the TCRdb table keeps only in-frame clones and is missing some. The sample consists of about 190,000 clones, roughly three fifths of them appearing once. Described treatment: oral pan-JAK inhibitor, 5-10 mg twice daily. Trimming removed 0 bases from V and 7 bases from J, with 6 bases in between. The germline CDR1 and CDR2 sequences are LGHNA and YNFKEQ. The CDR3 has 13 amino acids. Only one count was recorded for this clone. Its antigen is not identified. The origin of this receptor is a human donor with alopecia areata. The rearrangement joins TRBV4-2 to TRBJ1-4; D gene ambiguous. This material consisted of CD4+ T cells sorted from blood, taken at week 4, from a patient treated with tofacitinib. The CDR3 DNA reads TGTGCCAGCAGCCAAGATCGCTCTGAAAAACTGTTTTTT. It specifies CASSQDRSEKLFF.